This T cell receptor beta chain was retrieved from a study of PD-L1 blockade in urothelial cancer. Overall study: Analysis of blood occurred 3 weeks (second dose) and 6 weeks after treatment start. Researchers found blood samples held a median of roughly 140,000 T cells.

Germline V gives CDR1 LNHNV, CDR2 YYDKDF (reference sequence). Trimming took 3 bases from V and 7 from J; bases not matched to a gene: 6. The CDR3 is 14 residues long. Templates that were synthetic TCR analogs were spiked into each PCR. Assay used: immunoSEQ multiplex PCR; TCRdb lists only in-frame clones, some missing. The table lists around 100,000 clones, approximately 85% of them singletons. Patients were living with locally advanced or metastatic urothelial carcinoma. This TCR was sampled from a man aged 45-65 years with urothelial cancer. The genes are TRBV15 and TRBJ1-2; 9 bases map to TRBD1. The specimen comprised PBMCs, sampled around atezolizumab (anti-PD-L1) treatment. CDR3 residues: CATSRKQGAGGYTF. The CDR3 DNA sequence: TGTGCCACCAGCAGGAAACAGGGGGCTGGTGGCTACACCTTC.